These T cell receptor beta chains were read from a single sample in a study of blood T cell repertoires in COVID-19. Only in-frame clones appear in the TCRdb table, and some are missing; sequencing was by immunoSEQ multiplex PCR. This sample carries roughly 150,000 clones, 79% of them seen once, and the ten largest clones take roughly 19%. The sample comprised PBMCs or T cells enriched from blood (not recorded which). The receptors here all came from a woman aged 70-85 years in a cohort exposed to, infected with or recovered from COVID-19 (not recorded which). Each CDR3 is given with its conserved first and last residue. D genes are given only for firm matches. Rows may omit the clone size; those that give it use once, few, many or a size class.

V gene: TRBV7-3
D gene: .
clone size: .
J gene: TRBJ2-1
CDR3 DNA: TGTGCCAGCAGCTTAATTCAGGGGAGCGATGAGCAGTTCTTC
CDR3 protein: CASSLIQGSDEQFF

V gene: TRBV15
D gene: TRBD2
clone size: .
J gene: TRBJ2-3
CDR3 DNA: TGTGCCACCAGCGAGGGACTAGCTCCCTTCACAGATACGCAGTATTTT
CDR3 protein: CATSEGLAPFTDTQYF

V gene: TRBV19
D gene: .
clone size: .
J gene: TRBJ2-3
CDR3 DNA: TGTGCCAGTAGTATGGGGCGGTCCACAGATACGCAGTATTTT
CDR3 protein: CASSMGRSTDTQYF

V gene: TRBV28
D gene: TRBD1
clone size: few
J gene: TRBJ1-1
CDR3 DNA: TGTGCCAGCAAGGGGGCTGACAGGGGCTTGAACACTGAAGCTTTCTTT
CDR3 protein: CASKGADRGLNTEAFF

V gene: TRBV4-3
D gene: .
clone size: .
J gene: TRBJ2-1
CDR3 DNA: TGCGCCAGCAGCCAAGAACTAGTACGGGGGGAGCAGTTCTTC
CDR3 protein: CASSQELVRGEQFF

V gene: TRBV10-3
D gene: .
clone size: few
J gene: TRBJ1-2
CDR3 DNA: TGTGCCATCAGTCCATACAGTGGAATGGTCGGCTACACCTTC
CDR3 protein: CAISPYSGMVGYTF

V gene: TRBV27
D gene: .
clone size: .
J gene: TRBJ2-7
CDR3 DNA: TGTGCCAGCAGGGACAGACGCGAGCAGTACTTC
CDR3 protein: CASRDRREQYF

V gene: TRBV5-1
D gene: .
clone size: .
J gene: TRBJ2-2
CDR3 DNA: TGCGCCAGCAGCCTCAGGAACACCGGGGAGCTGTTTTTT
CDR3 protein: CASSLRNTGELFF

V gene: TRBV20-1
D gene: TRBD2
clone size: .
J gene: TRBJ2-7
CDR3 DNA: TGCAGTGCTAGTAGGGCGGGAGTTTCCAACGAGCAGTACTTC
CDR3 protein: CSASRAGVSNEQYF

V gene: TRBV3-1/TRBV3-2
D gene: TRBD2
clone size: .
J gene: TRBJ2-7
CDR3 DNA: TGTGCCAGCAGCCTGGGACTAGCGGGAGTCTCCTACGAGCAGTACTTC
CDR3 protein: CASSLGLAGVSYEQYF

V gene: TRBV11-3
D gene: .
clone size: .
J gene: TRBJ2-3
CDR3 DNA: TGTGCCAGCCGAGCGGAGGTAGCCACAGATACGCAGTATTTT
CDR3 protein: CASRAEVATDTQYF

V gene: TRBV19
D gene: TRBD1
clone size: .
J gene: TRBJ2-4
CDR3 DNA: TGTGCCAGTAGTATAGGAAGAAGGGGGCCTGCCAAAAACATTCAGTACTTC
CDR3 protein: CASSIGRRGPAKNIQYF

V gene: TRBV27
D gene: .
clone size: many
J gene: TRBJ1-4
CDR3 DNA: TGTGCCAGCAGTTTCGAGGGGGCAACTAATGAAAAACTGTTTTTT
CDR3 protein: CASSFEGATNEKLFF

V gene: TRBV28
D gene: .
clone size: .
J gene: TRBJ2-7
CDR3 DNA: TGTGCCAGCAGCCCCCTACCCGGGACAAGGACCTACGAGCAGTACTTC
CDR3 protein: CASSPLPGTRTYEQYF

V gene: TRBV25-1
D gene: TRBD2
clone size: .
J gene: TRBJ2-3
CDR3 DNA: TGTGCCAGCAGTGCGGGACTAGCGGGCCGCACAGATACGCAGTATTTT
CDR3 protein: CASSAGLAGRTDTQYF

V gene: TRBV5-1
D gene: TRBD2
clone size: .
J gene: TRBJ2-1
CDR3 DNA: TGCGCCAGCAGCTTGGTGGGCGGGGGTGAGCAGTTCTTC
CDR3 protein: CASSLVGGGEQFF

V gene: TRBV7-2
D gene: TRBD1
clone size: .
J gene: TRBJ1-5
CDR3 DNA: TGTGCCAGCAGCTTAGTGAGGCAGGGGGGAAAGGATCAGCCCCAGCATTTT
CDR3 protein: CASSLVRQGGKDQPQHF

V gene: TRBV24-1
D gene: TRBD1
clone size: .
J gene: TRBJ1-2
CDR3 DNA: TGTGCCACCAGTGGGTCAGGGACAGCCTATGGCTACACCTTC
CDR3 protein: CATSGSGTAYGYTF

V gene: TRBV11-3
D gene: .
clone size: .
J gene: TRBJ1-1
CDR3 DNA: TGTGCCAGCAGCTTAAGGGGAGGAGCTGAAGCTTTCTTT
CDR3 protein: CASSLRGGAEAFF

V gene: TRBV3-1/TRBV3-2
D gene: TRBD1
clone size: .
J gene: TRBJ1-6
CDR3 DNA: TGTGCCAGCAGCCAGAGCAGGGGGCCCCTCCACTTT
CDR3 protein: CASSQSRGPLHF